This T cell receptor beta chain was captured in a study of metastatic and nonmetastatic thyroid tumors. Study information: The comparison covered peripheral blood and tumor or nodule tissue in malignant and benign thyroid patients.

This CDR3 is 12 amino acids long. The V and J ends lost 0 bases and 9 bases respectively, with 7 bases between them. Germline CDR1 is SGHRS and CDR2 is YFSETQ. Nobody among the patients had been given any treatment before thyroid surgery. On this clone: The antigen is undetermined.

As processed by the authors: Clinicopathological groups of papillary thyroid cancer showed CDR3 differences that were used to build a distant-metastasis classifier. TCRdb reanalyzed the PCR reads with MiXCR. Here the V and J calls rest on TCRdb's processing, not on the authors' analysis. The sample includes under 50,000 clones, 18% of them seen just once. Study results and caveats: For both blood and tumor, malignant thyroid tumors reportedly showed significantly higher TCR beta diversity than benign nodules did.

The clonotype originates from a female donor with papillary thyroid cancer or a benign thyroid nodule (not recorded which). Some clones in this sample may be carry-over from other donors' samples. Input material: tumor tissue. The V call is TRBV5-1, the J call TRBJ2-1; D uncertain. CDR3 DNA: TGCGCCAGCAGCTTGGGCGGCACTGAGCAGTTCTTC. Translation gives CASSLGGTEQFF. Variable domain in full (rest from reference TRBV5-1 and TRBJ2-1): KAGVTQTPRYLIKTRGQQVTLSCSPISGHRSVSWYQQTPGQGLQFLFEYFSETQRNKGNFPGRFSGRQFSNSRSEMNVSTLELGDSALYLCASSLGGTEQFFGPGTRLTVL.